Listed here is a single T cell receptor beta chain. Its target is not known. Every isolated RNA sample was fully reverse transcribed, so sequencing captured expressed TCRB transcripts. Average reads for naive, central memory and regulatory T cell samples were about 3.57 million. Data came from immunoSEQ multiplex PCR; TCRdb stores just in-frame clones and leaves some out. Of some 350,000 clones listed, around a tenth are singletons. The data stem from a study of beta chain features in type 1 diabetes. Overall study: All samples combined gave just under 110 million sorted cells for examination. Study results and caveats: In every one of the four CD4+ subsets, TCRB CDR3s were moderately but significantly shorter in Type 1 diabetes patients.

The J segment lost 7 bases and the V segment lost 2 bases, leaving 7 bases of the junction unmatched. The germline gives CDR1 SGHTA, CDR2 FQGTGA. The CDR3 length is 16 residues. One heparinised blood draw averaging roughly 120 mL was given by each donor. A sort by CD45RO/CCR7/CD25/CD127/CD95/CD27 yielded CD4+ naive, central memory, regulatory and stem cell-like memory cells. This TCR was sampled from a man aged 25-45 years with type 1 diabetes. The J gene is TRBJ2-1, the V gene TRBV7-3, with TRBD2 matching 11 bases. Sequenced: central memory CD4+ T cells from blood. Here the CDR3 reads CASSLATSGILNEQFF. The CDR3 coding sequence is TGTGCCAGCAGCTTAGCGACTAGCGGGATACTTAATGAGCAGTTCTTC.